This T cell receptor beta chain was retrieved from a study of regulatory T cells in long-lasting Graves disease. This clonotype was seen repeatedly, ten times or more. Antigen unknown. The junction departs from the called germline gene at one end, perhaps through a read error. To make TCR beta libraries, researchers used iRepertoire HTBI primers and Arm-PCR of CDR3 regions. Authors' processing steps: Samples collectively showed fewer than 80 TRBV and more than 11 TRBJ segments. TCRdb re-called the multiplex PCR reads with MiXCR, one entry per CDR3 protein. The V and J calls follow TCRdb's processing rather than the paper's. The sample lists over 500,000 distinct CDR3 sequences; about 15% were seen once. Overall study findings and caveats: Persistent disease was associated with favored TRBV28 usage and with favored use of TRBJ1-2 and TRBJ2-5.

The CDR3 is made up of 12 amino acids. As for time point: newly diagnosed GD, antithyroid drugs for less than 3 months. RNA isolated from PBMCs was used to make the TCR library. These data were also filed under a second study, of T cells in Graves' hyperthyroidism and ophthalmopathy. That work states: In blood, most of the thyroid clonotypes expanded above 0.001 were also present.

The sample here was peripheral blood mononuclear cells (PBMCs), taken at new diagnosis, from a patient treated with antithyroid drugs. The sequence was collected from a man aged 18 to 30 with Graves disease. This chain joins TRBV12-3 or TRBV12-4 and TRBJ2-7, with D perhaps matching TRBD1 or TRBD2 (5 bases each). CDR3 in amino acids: CTSSSGTDEQYF. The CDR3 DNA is TGTACCAGCAGTTCGGGGACGGACGAGCAGTACTTC.